The next 29 T cell receptor beta chains were all read from a single sample in a study of CD8+ T cells in alopecia areata. Extracted from the samples, RNA was reverse transcribed into cDNA to serve as the sequencing template. Assay: immunoSEQ multiplex PCR; the TCRdb copy retains only in-frame clones and omits some. Among some 190,000 clones listed, 40% to 55% were seen once. The treatment: oral pan-JAK inhibitor, 5-10 mg twice daily. This specimen consisted of CD8+ T cells sorted from blood, obtained around week 53, from a patient treated with tofacitinib. These receptors originate from a human donor with alopecia areata.

This clone occurred a few times. The chain has TRBV2 and TRBJ1-5; D remains ambiguous. V was pared by 5 bases and J by 3 bases, with 11 bases between. The CDR3 totals 14 residues. Germline V gene sequence: CDR1 SNHLY, CDR2 FYNNEI. For the CDR3, the DNA is TGTGCCAGCAGTCATCCGGGAAACAATCAGCCCCAGCATTTT. This translates into CASSHPGNNQPQHF.

The chain uses TRBV5-1 and TRBJ1-1, with D perhaps matching TRBD1 (5 bases). Between the trimmed V and J ends, which lost 1 base and 4 bases, there was a span of 8 bases. Germline assignment: CDR1 SGHRS and CDR2 YFSETQ. CDR3 length: 13 residues. The CDR3 region is CASSLRGFTEAFF. The CDR3 coding sequence is TGCGCCAGCAGCTTGAGGGGCTTCACTGAAGCTTTCTTT.

A few counts support this clone. A far more abundant clone sits one base away, making this likely a read error. This sample includes further DNA sequences coding for the same CDR3. The V and J genes are TRBV6-5 and TRBJ2-2; D not resolved. Germline V gene data show CDR1 as MNHEY and CDR2 as SVGAGI. The CDR3 spans 13 residues. V lost 5 bases and J 2 bases, leaving 6 bases between the germline ends. In DNA, the CDR3 is TGTGCCAGCAGTGGCACTAACACCGGGGAGCTGTTTTTT. As protein: CASSGTNTGELFF.

This sequence joins TRBV27 and TRBJ1-2, with D tentatively TRBD1 (5 bases). Germline V lookup: CDR1 MNHEY, CDR2 SMNVEV (reference sequence). This CDR3 has 12 amino acids. The germline V and J ends were trimmed by 10 bases and 4 bases, with 13 bases remaining between them. As DNA, the CDR3 is TGTGCCACGGGGGACTTGACCTATGGCTACACCTTC. This codes for CATGDLTYGYTF.

This clone showed up just a few times. At one of its ends the junction is not consistent with the germline gene, which may arise from a read error. The CDR3 DNA follows: TGTGCCAGCAGCCCCACGCAACAGACAACAACTATCTTC. This sequence encodes CASSPTQQTTTIF. The chain couples TRBV6-5 to TRBJ1-2; D remains ambiguous. CDR3 length: 13 amino acids. Germline V gene data show CDR1 as MNHEY and CDR2 as SVGAGI.

The V call is TRBV7-9, the J call TRBJ1-2; D remains unclear. The CDR3 contains 14 residues. Germline assignment: CDR1 SEHNR and CDR2 FQNEAQ (reference sequence). With 5 bases removed from V and 5 bases from J, the gap between germline ends came to 15 bases. The CDR3 sequence: CASSPIQDPYGYTF. Here the CDR3 DNA reads TGTGCCAGCAGCCCGATCCAGGACCCTTATGGCTACACCTTC. The full variable domain, in which reference TRBV7-9 and TRBJ1-2 provide the parts outside the CDR3, is DTGVSQNPRHKITKRGQNVTFRCDPISEHNRLYWYRQTLGQGPEFLTYFQNEAQLEKSRLLSDRFSAERPKGSFSTLEIQRTEQGDSAMYLCASSPIQDPYGYTFGSGTRLTVV.

The chain carries TRBV30 and TRBJ1-6; TRBD1 agrees at 7 bases. J gave up 11 bases and V 0 bases, and 7 bases lay outside the gene matches. CDR1 is GTSNPN, CDR2 SVGIG, per germline (reference sequence). The CDR3 is made up of 14 amino acids. CDR3 residues: CAWSVTQGVTPLHF. The CDR3 nucleotides are TGTGCCTGGAGTGTAACCCAGGGGGTGACACCCCTCCACTTT.

The chain is built from TRBV5-6 and TRBJ2-1; tentatively, D is TRBD1 or TRBD2 (6 bases each). Germline CDR1 reads SGHDT; CDR2 reads YYEEEE. The CDR3 is 14 residues long. Trimming left V 7 bases short and J 2 bases short, with 13 bases between. This CDR3 is CASFVGGPYNEQFF. For the CDR3, the DNA is TGTGCCAGCTTCGTAGGGGGGCCCTACAATGAGCAGTTCTTC. The full variable domain, with the rest looked up from reference TRBV5-6 and TRBJ2-1, is DAGVTQSPTHLIKTRGQQVTLRCSPKSGHDTVSWYQQALGQGPQFIFQYYEEEERQRGNFPDRFSGHQFPNYSSELNVNALLLGDSALYLCASFVGGPYNEQFFGPGTRLTVL.

The CDR3 DNA sequence: TGCAGCGTTGCGACAGGGGACGGCACAGATACGCAGTATTTT. Amino acid sequence: CSVATGDGTDTQYF. The chain joins TRBV29-1 to TRBJ2-3; TRBD1 matches at 8 bases. The CDR3 runs to 14 residues. Per the germline V gene, CDR1 is SQVTM and CDR2 is ANQGSEA. V gave up 4 bases and J gave up 1 base; unmatched junction bases: 4.

The J gene is TRBJ1-5, the V gene TRBV6-5; unclear D gene. The CDR3 covers 13 residues. CDR1 and CDR2 from the germline V gene are MNHEY and SVGAGI. V lost 6 bases, J lost 4 bases, and 10 bases lay in between. The CDR3 DNA is TGTGCCAGCAGGACGGCGCGTAATCAGCCCCAGCATTTT. Amino acids: CASRTARNQPQHF.

This clone was seen at least ten times. The chain uses TRBV30 and TRBJ1-1; D not resolved. Germline V gene data show CDR1 as GTSNPN and CDR2 as SVGIG (reference sequence). The V gene lost 0 bases and the J gene lost 0 bases, with 5 bases spanning the gap. This CDR3 region has 13 residues. CDR3 protein: CAWSVAVNTEAFF. CDR3 DNA: TGTGCCTGGAGTGTGGCCGTGAACACTGAAGCTTTCTTT. The full variable domain, its missing parts supplied by reference TRBV30 and TRBJ1-1, is SQTIHQWPATLVQPVGSPLSLECTVEGTSNPNLYWYRQAAGRGLQLLFYSVGIGQISSEVPQNLSASRPQDRQFILSSKKLLLSDSGFYLCAWSVAVNTEAFFGQGTRLTVV.

The chain has TRBV7-6 and TRBJ2-7; D possibly uses TRBD1 or TRBD2 (6 bases each). CDR3 size: 14 residues. The V gene lost 5 bases and the J gene lost 6 bases, with 17 bases spanning the gap. Germline V lookup: CDR1 SGHVS, CDR2 FNYEAQ. The CDR3 protein is CASSQVPEGGEQYF. CDR3 sequence (DNA): TGTGCCAGCAGCCAGGTTCCGGAGGGGGGCGAGCAGTACTTC.

The rearrangement joins TRBV19 to TRBJ1-5, with 7 bases fitting TRBD1. Germline V gene lookup returns CDR1 LNHDA and CDR2 SQIVND (reference sequence). V trimming: 3 bases; J trimming: 3 bases; junction bases outside the gene matches: 2. This CDR3 has 14 residues. In DNA, the CDR3 is TGTGCCAGTAGTATCGGGACAGACAATCAGCCCCAGCATTTT. Encoded protein: CASSIGTDNQPQHF.

This CDR3 is CASSLIGGRSYNEQFF. The DNA of the CDR3 is TGCGCCAGCAGCTTGATCGGGGGGCGCTCCTACAATGAGCAGTTCTTC. The V and J genes are TRBV5-1 and TRBJ2-1, with a possible D match to TRBD2 (7 bases). V was shortened by 1 base and J by 0 bases, with 11 bases between the two germline ends. The CDR3 consists of 16 residues. CDR1 and CDR2 from the germline V gene are SGHRS and YFSETQ.

The genes are TRBV27 and TRBJ2-7; 9 bases line up with TRBD1. The junction had 6 bases not matched to a gene; V was cut back by 4 bases and J by 2 bases. This CDR3 contains 15 residues. Germline loops: CDR1 MNHEY, CDR2 SMNVEV (reference sequence). CDR3 bases: TGTGCCAGCAGTTCGCGGACAGGGGATCCCTACGAGCAGTACTTC. Translated, it gives CASSSRTGDPYEQYF.

The rearrangement uses TRBV6-5 and TRBJ2-3; D is unresolved. The ends were cut back, 2 bases at V and 0 bases at J, with 6 bases in the middle. In germline, CDR1 is MNHEY, CDR2 SVGAGI. The CDR3 is made up of 14 amino acids. CDR3 DNA sequence: TGTGCCAGCAGTTACCCGGACAGCACAGATACGCAGTATTTT. Its protein product is CASSYPDSTDTQYF.

This clone was picked up a small number of times. This chain uses TRBV30 with TRBJ2-7; weak D call: TRBD1 (5 bases). The V gene lost 1 base and the J gene lost 7 bases, with 17 bases spanning the gap. Germline CDR1 and CDR2: GTSNPN and SVGIG (reference sequence). This CDR3 region has 14 residues. The CDR3: CAWSGMAGSWEQYF. CDR3 coding DNA: TGTGCCTGGAGTGGTATGGCAGGGTCCTGGGAGCAGTACTTC.

CDR3 nucleotide sequence: TGTGCCAGCAGCCCTGGGACTCTCGAGCAGTTCTTC. Its translation: CASSPGTLEQFF. The chain is built from TRBV5-6 and TRBJ2-1; tentatively, D is TRBD2 (6 bases). The CDR3 is 12 amino acids. Germline CDR1 and CDR2: SGHDT and YYEEEE. V lost 4 bases and J 10 bases, leaving 12 bases between the germline ends. Complete variable domain (other parts from reference TRBV5-6 and TRBJ2-1): DAGVTQSPTHLIKTRGQQVTLRCSPKSGHDTVSWYQQALGQGPQFIFQYYEEEERQRGNFPDRFSGHQFPNYSSELNVNALLLGDSALYLCASSPGTLEQFFGPGTRLTVL.

A few counts support this clone. The chain has TRBV5-1 and TRBJ2-6, with 8 bases lining up with TRBD1. The germline gives CDR1 SGHRS, CDR2 YFSETQ. The CDR3 contains 17 residues. Trimming cost V 0 bases and J 1 base; bases outside gene matches: 3. The CDR3 DNA follows: TGCGCCAGCAGCTTGGACTGGACAGGGTCTGGGGCCAACGTCCTGACTTTC. Its translation is CASSLDWTGSGANVLTF.

This clone was seen only a few times. The rearrangement links TRBV6-5 to TRBJ1-1; D is undetermined. CDR3 length: 13 amino acids. Germline lookup yields CDR1 MNHEY and CDR2 SVGAGI. Trimming took 2 bases from V and 6 from J, leaving 10 bases between them. In DNA form, the CDR3 reads TGTGCCAGCAGTTACGCAAATCGTCCTGAAGCTTTCTTT. This codes for CASSYANRPEAFF.

The genes are TRBV30 and TRBJ1-2, with D unclear. Trimming cost V 4 bases and J 2 bases, with 11 bases left between them. Germline values: CDR1 GTSNPN, CDR2 SVGIG (reference sequence). The CDR3 is 13 amino acids. The CDR3 sequence: CAWNPTENYGYTF. As DNA, the CDR3 is TGTGCCTGGAACCCGACGGAAAACTATGGCTACACCTTC. Variable domain in full (rest from reference TRBV30 and TRBJ1-2): SQTIHQWPATLVQPVGSPLSLECTVEGTSNPNLYWYRQAAGRGLQLLFYSVGIGQISSEVPQNLSASRPQDRQFILSSKKLLLSDSGFYLCAWNPTENYGYTFGSGTRLTVV.

The chain links TRBV23-1 to TRBJ2-1; perhaps TRBD2 as D (6 bases). TRBV23-1 is designated an ORF whose function remains uncertain. This CDR3 spans 16 amino acids. V was pared by 9 bases and J by 0 bases, with 18 bases between. The CDR3 DNA sequence: TGCGCCAGACAAAGCCCTAGCGAAATCTCCTACAATGAGCAGTTCTTC. It translates to CARQSPSEISYNEQFF.

The chain is built from TRBV7-9 and TRBJ1-5; D possibly corresponds to TRBD1 (6 bases). Trimming took off 8 bases at V and 9 bases at J, with 29 bases between the two ends. CDR1 and CDR2 from the germline V gene are SEHNR and FQNEAQ (reference sequence). The CDR3 consists of 17 residues. CDR3 sequence reads: CASGRLGAQSPARPQHF. The CDR3, as DNA: TGTGCCAGCGGCCGGTTGGGGGCTCAATCACCTGCTCGGCCCCAGCATTTT. The full variable domain, with the rest looked up from reference TRBV7-9 and TRBJ1-5, is DTGVSQNPRHKITKRGQNVTFRCDPISEHNRLYWYRQTLGQGPEFLTYFQNEAQLEKSRLLSDRFSAERPKGSFSTLEIQRTEQGDSAMYLCASGRLGAQSPARPQHFGDGTRLSIL.

This clone occurred once. Here the CDR3 DNA reads TGCGCCAGCAGCCAAGAGAGGGCAGCCAGCAATCAGCCCCAGCATTTT. The encoded protein is CASSQERAASNQPQHF. The rearrangement uses TRBV4-3 and TRBJ1-5; D is unclear. V dropped 0 bases and J dropped 1 base, with 10 bases sitting between them. The CDR3 has 16 amino acids. Germline CDR1 LGHNA, CDR2 YSLEER.

This clone was seen a single time. The chain carries TRBV15 and TRBJ2-5; D gene ambiguous. The V gene's germline CDR1 is LNHNV and CDR2 YYDKDF (reference sequence). This CDR3 is 14 amino acids long. Trimming cost V 1 base and J 1 base, with 7 bases left between them. The CDR3 bases are TGTGCCACCAGCAGAGTTGGTGCCCAAGAGACCCAGTACTTC. Protein: CATSRVGAQETQYF.

The CDR3 spells CASNSFGTGSRETQYF. The CDR3 DNA sequence: TGTGCCAGCAACAGCTTCGGAACAGGGTCGCGGGAGACCCAGTACTTC. The chain recombines TRBV7-9 with TRBJ2-5; D is perhaps TRBD1 (6 bases). The CDR3 length is 16 residues. Germline V gene sequence: CDR1 SEHNR, CDR2 FQNEAQ (reference sequence). Trimming pared 7 bases from V and 5 bases from J, leaving 23 bases between.

This clone was seen a handful of times. The gene calls are TRBV5-6 and TRBJ2-7, with a tentative D call TRBD1 (5 bases). Germline loops: CDR1 SGHDT, CDR2 YYEEEE. V lost 0 bases to trimming and J lost 3 bases, with 10 bases between them. The CDR3 consists of 14 residues. Written as DNA, the CDR3 is TGTGCCAGCAGCTTGGGAGCCGACAGCTACGAGCAGTACTTC. Encoded protein: CASSLGADSYEQYF. The full variable domain, rest sourced from reference TRBV5-6 and TRBJ2-7, is DAGVTQSPTHLIKTRGQQVTLRCSPKSGHDTVSWYQQALGQGPQFIFQYYEEEERQRGNFPDRFSGHQFPNYSSELNVNALLLGDSALYLCASSLGADSYEQYFGPGTRLTVT.

The chain recombines TRBV13 with TRBJ2-6, with 13 bases that match TRBD2. The ends lost 2 bases at V and 0 bases at J; junction bases unmatched: 4. The CDR3 length is 19 residues. Per germline, CDR1 PRHDT and CDR2 FYEKMQ (reference sequence). The CDR3 nucleotides read TGTGCCAGCAGCTTATATACTAGCGGGGGGGCCTCTGGGGCCAACGTCCTGACTTTC. This sequence encodes CASSLYTSGGASGANVLTF.

This clone came up a few times. The DNA of the CDR3 is TGTGCTGTGGGGCAGGGCGGAAATCAGCCCCAGCATTTT. Translating it yields CAVGQGGNQPQHF. This chain links TRBV6-1 with TRBJ1-5; the D gene is possibly TRBD1 (5 bases). Germline values: CDR1 MNHNS, CDR2 SASEGT. The CDR3 sequence is 13 residues long.